This T cell receptor beta chain was retrieved from a study of graft-versus-host responses after intestinal transplantation. At the level of the study: Multivisceral, liver-intestinal, or isolated intestinal transplants were received by the recipients. Overall study findings and caveats: Where graft-donor T cell macrochimerism was present, patients had high graft-versus-host to host-versus-graft clonal ratios in allografts. The marrow of recipients harbored GvH clones, and ileum or blood showed some of them first.

Plated together were 200,000 CFSE-labeled responder cells and 200,000 irradiated, violet-dye-labeled stimulator cells. The V segment lost 1 base and the J segment 4 bases; nucleotides outside the gene matches: 8. From germline, CDR1 is SEHNR and CDR2 FQNEAQ (reference sequence). This CDR3 spans 17 amino acids. This clone was observed a few times. The data were produced by immunoSEQ multiplex PCR, yet TCRdb's version contains in-frame clones alone and is incomplete. Of thousands of clones in the sample, roughly 33% were seen once. The chain has TRBV7-9 and TRBJ2-1, with 9 bases identical to TRBD2. The receptor was derived from a human patient who received an intestinal transplant. The source material was alloreactive CD8+ T cells from a mixed lymphocyte reaction culture, sampled before intestinal transplant. Documented subset: CFSE-low proliferating T cells sorted from roughly six-day pre-transplant mixed lymphocyte reaction (GvH or HvG direction). In DNA form, the CDR3 reads TGTGCCAGCAGCTTAGAGGTGCGGGGGGGCGGTTACAATGAGCAGTTCTTC. Its protein product is CASSLEVRGGGYNEQFF.